This TCR beta chain came from a study of OX40 agonist ivuxolimab in advanced cancers. Study-wide background: Ivuxolimab was administered intravenously to patients at 0.01 to 10 mg/kg every 2 weeks. Regarding the study as a whole: Dosing at 0.1 to 3.0 mg/kg was accompanied by clonal expansion of CD4+ and CD8+ blood T cells by week 6.

Germline CDR1 and CDR2: SEHNR and FQNEAQ (reference sequence). This CDR3 spans 18 amino acids. The V segment lost 5 bases and the J segment 0 bases; nucleotides outside the gene matches: 12. As for this clone: Its antigen remains unknown.

The protocol was immunoSEQ multiplex PCR, while the TCRdb copy is restricted to in-frame clones and leaves out a portion. The sample carries approximately 50,000 clones, around 80% recorded once. The chain recombines TRBV7-9 with TRBJ2-1; 8 bases map to TRBD2. This material consisted of CD4+ or CD8+ T cells sorted from blood, taken in a trial of the OX40 agonist ivuxolimab. This clonotype was obtained from an adult with an advanced solid tumor such as melanoma, head and neck, liver or kidney cancer. The CDR3 region is CASSPPPVSGASYNEQFF. CDR3 coding DNA: TGTGCCAGCAGCCCTCCTCCGGTTAGCGGGGCCTCCTACAATGAGCAGTTCTTC.